This T cell receptor beta chain was identified during a study of shared clonotypes between healthy human individuals (dated by TCRdb to 2020 to 2021). For the wider study: Three men and two women, aged 18 to 49 years, made up the cohort. Each donor's leukapheresis produced roughly between about 0.85 and 10 billion PBMCs. For each donor, CD4 naive and CD4 memory were each given three plates, CD8 naive was given two plates, and CD8 memory was given one plate. Different laboratories and diverse techniques were used to prepare libraries and sequence TCR repertoires, to increase sequencing depth and limit assay-specific biases. To estimate repertoire size and how much clonotype sharing occurs between individuals, the study deeply sequenced the blood TCR repertoires of roughly 5 healthy adults.

Beyond this particular receptor, the publication reports: Sharing across several donors was observed for roughly 5% of naive CD4, 3% to 3.5% of naive CD8, 2% to 2.5% of memory CD4, and about 0.4% of memory CD8 clonotypes. Sampling was restricted to blood, and TCR repertoires in tissues likely differ from the TCR repertoires found in blood. Rarefaction of sorted-subset datasets indicated incomplete sequencing despite the large sequencing depth. Because the study included a small number of donors, the genetic and exposure-history diversity represented was limited. Naive subsets generally had larger estimated clonotype richness than memory subsets did. Compared with non-shared clonotypes, the clonotypes found in all four sorted-subset donors had higher generation probabilities. Based on pairwise subsampling, the degree of clonotype sharing among donors was expected to be affected by sequencing depth.

As concerns this clone: The antigen it recognizes is unknown. No much larger clonotype is one base removed from it; base qualities were not supplied.

The CDR3 has 17 amino acids, counting the end cysteine and phenylalanine. The kept DNA is CDR3 alone, 51 bases in frame from the first base. V is shortened by 1 base, J by 3 bases, and the region joining them spans 15 bases. The germline V gene sets CDR1 to MNHNS and CDR2 to SASEGT. The donors were healthy, HIV-negative adults with no recently reported acute infections or vaccinations. Every donor was a Caucasian adult living in Nashville, Tennessee, USA. Magnetic negative selection was used to enrich CD4+ T cells, after which naive cells were positively selected on CD45RA and the negative fraction became the memory subset. Blood was obtained by leukapheresis, after which PBMCs were separated by Ficoll-Histopaque density gradient centrifugation and cryopreserved in liquid nitrogen vapor phase. Analytical flow cytometry was used to check the purity and quantity of every magnetically sorted T cell population. From each sorted fraction, genomic DNA was isolated and quantified by UV absorbance on a Nanodrop 2000c.

Using the deep immunoSEQ assay, multiplex PCR amplified TCR CDR3 regions from genomic DNA. Extracted genomic DNA from each cell subset was distributed evenly across all wells of several immunoSEQ 96-well plates, and each plate was treated as a replicate. For sorted subsets, each replicate PCR was loaded with about 0.2 ug genomic DNA, equivalent to 25,000 to 35,000 T cell genomes. The purified libraries were quantified using a Qubit 3.0 fluorometer, sized with a Bioanalyzer 2100, and then quantified again using the KAPA Library Quantification kit. Each immunoSEQ 96-well plate was sequenced on its own single-read 150-cycle Illumina NextSeq 550 flow cell. The paper's processing steps were these. Because the immunoSEQ output held only junctional sequences and lacked quality scores, the filtering could not match the filtering applied to full-length reads. To assign V/J genes and CDR3, sequences were annotated using PyIR, a Python wrapper for IgBLAST v1.9, with IMGT germline references. Reads with weak V/J assignments (E-value above 1e-6), missing CDR3, stop codons, out-of-frame junctions, or ambiguous translated residues were removed. A V3J clonotype was defined by an identical inferred V gene, J gene, and CDR3 amino acid sequence. Percentage overlap between repertoires was computed as shared unique clonotypes divided by the size of the smaller repertoire. Richness of each repertoire was evaluated using RTK rarefaction, the Chao1 estimator, and Recon v2.1 estimates of unobserved clonotypes. For all TCRbeta clonotypes obtained by the gDNA method from a few donors, generation probabilities were computed with OLGA. The clones in this table, taken by TCRdb from immuneACCESS, are in-frame only. Not every clone is retained; where verified, under half of the shortfall comes from an unresolved V gene, and the cause of the rest is unknown. The V and J calls and clone size are taken from that table; D and trimming were inferred from the DNA. In all, the sample holds 650,000 to 800,000 clones, and 72% of those were seen once. Clones ranked in the top ten supply approximately 1.7% of the sample.

This TCR came from a young woman in good health. Sequencing input: memory CD4+ T cells sorted from blood. The sample's cell subset or site, from its label and the paper: CD45RA-negative fraction. Recombination joined TRBV6-1 with TRBJ1-4; possibly the D gene is TRBD1, per 5 matching bases. The DNA sequence is given as TGTGCCAGCAGTGAAGGGGACCCCTTATTAGCTAATGAAAAACTGTTTTTT. Translated, it gives CASSEGDPLLANEKLFF.